The present TCR beta chain was sequenced within a study of blood T cell repertoires in COVID-19. Turning to the study itself: From T cells, B-cell-depleted T cells, or PBMCs came the material, which was cDNA or gDNA.

This CDR3 spans 14 amino acids. Germline V gene sequence: CDR1 MNHEY, CDR2 SMNVEV (reference sequence). V dropped 2 bases and J dropped 4 bases, with 11 bases sitting between them. In Seattle, patients joined the study during active infection and were tracked longitudinally. The table came from immunoSEQ multiplex PCR; TCRdb's copy has only in-frame clones and leaves some out. The sample holds a few hundred thousand clones, over 75% seen once. Sequencing was carried out using peripheral blood. The receptor was derived from a woman younger than 45 with COVID-19, enrolled during active disease. The J gene is TRBJ1-2, the V gene TRBV27, with no clear D. Here the CDR3 DNA reads TGTGCCAGCAGTTTACGGGGAGAGGTCTATGGCTACACCTTC. As protein: CASSLRGEVYGYTF.